This TCR beta chain was captured by sequencing in a study of T cell responses to AZD1222 COVID-19 vaccine. The overall study: Second-dose groups at about 4 or about 12 weeks were pooled. Study-wide results and limits: Spike-specific TCR breadth rose after two AZD1222 doses, and depth rose as well. Nearly half of spike-specific TCRs reportedly go after variant regions that carry no mutations.

Points on this clone: Its specificity is not known.

The data were produced by immunoSEQ multiplex PCR, yet TCRdb's version contains in-frame clones alone and is incomplete. The sample records around 150,000 clones, roughly 90% being singletons. The V gene's germline CDR1 is MNHEY and CDR2 SMNVEV (reference sequence). V lost 1 base to trimming and J lost 2 bases, with 14 bases between them. The CDR3 length is 16 residues. The chain links TRBV27 to TRBJ1-2, with D uncertain. Sequencing was performed on peripheral blood, taken on day 0 of AZD1222 vaccination. This receptor was taken from an adult in good health. The CDR3 sequence is CASSLFGADLNYGYTF. The CDR3 DNA sequence: TGTGCCAGCAGTTTATTCGGTGCAGATCTCAACTATGGCTACACCTTC.